Each of the 9 T cell receptor beta chains below was sequenced from the same sample in a study of T cell responses to AZD1222 COVID-19 vaccine. Assay used: immunoSEQ multiplex PCR; TCRdb lists only in-frame clones, some missing. Of 100,000 to 150,000 clones listed, more than 75% were seen once; the top ten hold less than 1.3%. Specimen: peripheral blood, collected 28 days after the second AZD1222 dose. Every receptor here comes from an adult who received the AZD1222 COVID-19 vaccine.

The chain joins TRBV27 to TRBJ2-1, with TRBD1 matching over 9 bases. The CDR3 has 14 residues. V was pared by 3 bases and J by 9 bases, with 6 bases of the junction left unmatched. Germline V gene sequence: CDR1 MNHEY, CDR2 SMNVEV (reference sequence). CDR3 in amino acids: CASSFGTGKGEQFF. The CDR3 DNA follows: TGTGCCAGCAGTTTTGGGACAGGGAAGGGTGAGCAGTTCTTC.

In its sample, this clone was seen once. V usage is TRBV5-1 and J usage is TRBJ1-2, with D possibly matching TRBD1 (5 bases). Germline-derived CDR1 and CDR2 are SGHRS and YFSETQ. The ends were cut back, 6 bases at V and 3 bases at J, with 18 bases in the middle. CDR3 length: 15 amino acids. The DNA of the CDR3 is TGCGCCAGCACCCTCTCGGGGGACGTCTACTATGGCTACACCTTC. Amino acid sequence: CASTLSGDVYYGYTF.

This chain connects TRBV9 to TRBJ1-5, with D possibly being TRBD1 (6 bases). Trimming removed 0 bases at V and 5 bases at J, with 12 bases between. CDR3 length: 15 amino acids. Germline CDR1 is SGDLS and CDR2 is YYNGEE. Here the CDR3 DNA reads TGTGCCAGCAGCGTAGACCCAAACAGGGATCAGCCCCAGCATTTT. Residues: CASSVDPNRDQPQHF.

In its sample, this clone was seen once. V gene TRBV2 combines with J gene TRBJ1-1, with a weak D call TRBD1 (6 bases). The germline gives CDR1 SNHLY, CDR2 FYNNEI. Deletions cut 4 bases from V and 7 bases from J, with 16 bases between. The CDR3 has 14 residues. In nucleotides, the CDR3 is TGTGCCAGCAGTGGGGAGAGAGGGGGTAATGAAGCTTTCTTT. It encodes CASSGERGGNEAFF.

The J gene is TRBJ2-3, the V gene TRBV29-1; 9 bases line up with TRBD2. The trim removed 6 bases at V and 0 bases at J, leaving 4 bases unmatched. From germline, CDR1 is SQVTM and CDR2 ANQGSEA. The CDR3 is made up of 14 amino acids. The CDR3: CSVRTSGSTDTQYF. CDR3 DNA: TGCAGCGTCCGAACTAGCGGGAGCACAGATACGCAGTATTTT.

This chain connects TRBV5-1 to TRBJ1-3; 12 bases map to TRBD1. CDR3 length: 16 residues. V gave up 7 bases and J gave up 6 bases; unmatched junction bases: 11. In germline, CDR1 is SGHRS, CDR2 YFSETQ. CDR3 bases: TGCGCCAGCCGTCCGCCGGGACAGGGGGCGGAAAACACCATATATTTT. Amino acid sequence: CASRPPGQGAENTIYF. Full variable domain (missing parts from reference TRBV5-1 and TRBJ1-3): KAGVTQTPRYLIKTRGQQVTLSCSPISGHRSVSWYQQTPGQGLQFLFEYFSETQRNKGNFPGRFSGRQFSNSRSEMNVSTLELGDSALYLCASRPPGQGAENTIYFGEGSWLTVV.

V is TRBV30 and J is TRBJ1-2; the D is unclear. The CDR3 has 12 amino acids. Trimming shortened V by 4 bases and J by 8 bases, and 14 bases separated the two germline ends. CDR1 is GTSNPN, CDR2 SVGIG, per germline (reference sequence). The CDR3 loop reads CAWTFKSLGYTF. DNA of the CDR3: TGTGCCTGGACCTTTAAGTCCTTGGGCTACACCTTC.

The genes are TRBV29-1 and TRBJ1-2; D gene ambiguous. The V end lost 8 bases, the J end lost 4 bases, and 23 bases lay between the germline ends. This CDR3 has 15 amino acids. The germline CDR1 and CDR2 sequences are SQVTM and ANQGSEA. The CDR3 DNA is TGCAGCCCCTGGGCGGTACCCGGGATGATCTATGGCTACACCTTC. This codes for CSPWAVPGMIYGYTF.

The count of this clone is one. J is TRBJ2-1 and V is TRBV4-2, with no clear D. The CDR3 consists of 14 residues. Germline loops: CDR1 LGHNA, CDR2 YNFKEQ. The germline V and J ends were trimmed by 6 bases and 3 bases, with 12 bases remaining between them. CDR3 protein: CASSLVGSYNEQFF. DNA of the CDR3: TGTGCCAGCAGTCTCGTGGGTAGCTACAATGAGCAGTTCTTC.